The present entry profiles one TCR beta chain with its context. This CDR3 has 16 residues. V gave up 0 bases and J gave up 7 bases; unmatched junction bases: 9. Per germline, CDR1 LGHDT and CDR2 YNNKEL (reference sequence). This specimen belongs to a study of CD8 T cells in Susac syndrome. The CD8+ and CD4+ T cells were negatively isolated, with the TEMRA cells enriched by FACS. After extraction with the RNeasy kit, roughly 0.5 to 1 ug of the RNA was reverse transcribed using random hexamers. TCR beta CDR3 was amplified by immunoSEQ multiplex PCR. This amplification extended across 54 Vbeta and 13 Jbeta segments. A single record per CDR3 protein comes from TCRdb applying MiXCR to the immunoSEQ multiplex PCR reads. The sample shows some 120,000 distinct CDR3 sequences, around 90% of them seen only once.

This clonotype was obtained from a human donor with multiple sclerosis. Sequenced sample: CD8+ T cells from PBMCs. The rearrangement joins TRBV3-1 to TRBJ2-1; 7 nucleotides line up with TRBD2. CDR3 sequence reads: CASSQDRGGRANEQFF. The CDR3 region has the DNA TGTGCCAGCAGCCAAGATCGGGGCGGGAGAGCGAATGAGCAGTTCTTC.